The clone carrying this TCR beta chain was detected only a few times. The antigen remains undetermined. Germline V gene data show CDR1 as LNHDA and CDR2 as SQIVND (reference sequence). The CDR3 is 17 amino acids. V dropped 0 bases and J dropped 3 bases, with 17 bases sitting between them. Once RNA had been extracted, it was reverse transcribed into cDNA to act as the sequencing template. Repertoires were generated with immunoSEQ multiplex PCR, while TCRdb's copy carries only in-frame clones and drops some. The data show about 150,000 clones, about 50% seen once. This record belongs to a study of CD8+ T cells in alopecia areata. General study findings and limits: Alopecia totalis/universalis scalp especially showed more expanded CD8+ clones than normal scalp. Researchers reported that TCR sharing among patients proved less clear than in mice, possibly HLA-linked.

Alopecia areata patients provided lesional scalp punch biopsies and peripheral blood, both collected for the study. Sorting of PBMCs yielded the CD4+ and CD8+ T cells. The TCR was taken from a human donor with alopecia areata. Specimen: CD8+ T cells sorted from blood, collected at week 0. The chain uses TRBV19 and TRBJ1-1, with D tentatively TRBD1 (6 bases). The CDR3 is CASSIDHFGQLYTEAFF. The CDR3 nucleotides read TGTGCCAGTAGTATAGACCACTTCGGACAGCTCTACACTGAAGCTTTCTTT.